This T cell receptor (gamma chain) originates from a study of Vδ1+ human thymocytes. With 0 bases clipped from V and 8 bases from J, the junction kept 6 bases outside the gene matches. Germline CDR1 reads VTNTFY; CDR2 reads YDVSTARD (reference sequence). The CDR3 consists of 14 residues. Extracted RNA was reverse transcribed into cDNA. Pooled V-gene forward primers with one constant-region reverse primer generated the CDR3 amplicons by multiplex PCR. TCRdb made new clone calls on the multiplex PCR reads using CATT. In the table there are tens of thousands of gamma-chain clones, about 19% of which are singletons. As to this clone: Its matching antigen is unknown.

Vdelta1+ thymocyte sorts reached between about 96% and 99.6% purity. Study-wide results and caveats: Unlike peripheral blood Vdelta1+ controls, thymic delta-chain sequences included about 20% Vdelta2 and few Vdelta3. Bulk repertoire data may be misinterpreted because of unexpected Vdelta2 sequences. In the thymus, TRG and TRD repertoires looked highly polyclonal with Gaussian CDR3 lengths. Many TRG clonotypes were shared between donors; TRD repertoires were essentially private.

The sequenced material came from Vdelta1+ gamma-delta thymocytes from the thymus. Subset: FACS-sorted CD3+ TCRalphabeta- TCRVdelta1+ TCRVdelta2- thymocytes. This chain joins TRGV3 and TRGJP2. The sequence was obtained from a girl under three years old who had congenital heart surgery. CDR3 protein: CATWDRLPDWIKTF. The CDR3 DNA reads TGTGCCACCTGGGACAGGCTCCCCGATTGGATCAAGACGTTT.